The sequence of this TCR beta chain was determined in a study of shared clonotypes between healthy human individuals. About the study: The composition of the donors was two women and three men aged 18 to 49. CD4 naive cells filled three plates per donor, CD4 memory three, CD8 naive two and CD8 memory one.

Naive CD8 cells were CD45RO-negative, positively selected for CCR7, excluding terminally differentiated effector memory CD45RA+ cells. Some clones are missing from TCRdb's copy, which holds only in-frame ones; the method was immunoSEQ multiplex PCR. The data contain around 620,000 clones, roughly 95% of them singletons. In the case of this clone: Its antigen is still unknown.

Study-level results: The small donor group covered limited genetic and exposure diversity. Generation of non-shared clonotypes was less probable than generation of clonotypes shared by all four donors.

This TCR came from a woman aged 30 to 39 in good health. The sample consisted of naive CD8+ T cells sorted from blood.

CDR3 protein: CASSGFTGQGAYEQYF. The CDR3, as DNA: TGTGCCAGTAGTGGGTTCACGGGACAGGGGGCCTACGAGCAGTACTTC. The chain joins TRBV19 to TRBJ2-7; 11 positions agree with TRBD1. The CDR3 spans 16 residues. V gave up 5 bases and J gave up 2 bases; unmatched junction bases: 8. The germline gives CDR1 LNHDA, CDR2 SQIVND (reference sequence).